These T cell receptor beta chains were read from a single sample in a study of CD8+ T cells in alopecia areata. Only in-frame clones appear in the TCRdb table, and some are missing; sequencing was by immunoSEQ multiplex PCR. This table has around 200,000 clones, around three fifths appearing once. The starting material was CD4+ T cells sorted from blood, obtained at week 4, from a patient treated with tofacitinib. Receptors originate from a human donor with alopecia areata. Each CDR3 is given with its conserved first and last residue. Size is stated for part of the rows, as once, few or many counts, or as a class when the clone is expanded.

CASSLGSGGAGARLREQFF	NA	TRBV7-2	19
CASSIEGSGTNTGELFF	few	TRBV19	17
CASSWSGTGDTDTQYF	NA	TRBV6-6	16
CATTSGVGTDTQYF	few	TRBV10-2	14
CSVAPGAGETQYF	NA	TRBV29-1	13
CASSLIGYEQYF	NA	TRBV7-8	12
CASSDTVMQGPLSDYEQYF	few	TRBV4-3	19
CAWSVNLVDTQYF	few	TRBV30	13
CSVEGRGQGEFGANVLTF	NA	TRBV29-1	18
CSASGTPNEKLFF	NA	TRBV29-1	13
CASSLTYRAEQFF	few	TRBV7-2	13
CAWMLTGLTEAFF	NA	TRBV30	13
CASSIGMNTEAFF	NA	TRBV19	13
CASSLDLVSRGYTF	NA	TRBV4-2	14
CAWDPTGTRDYEQYF	NA	TRBV30	15
CASSLEPAGGTDTQYF	NA	TRBV5-1	16
CASSPRTGGVGSPLHF	NA	TRBV7-2	16